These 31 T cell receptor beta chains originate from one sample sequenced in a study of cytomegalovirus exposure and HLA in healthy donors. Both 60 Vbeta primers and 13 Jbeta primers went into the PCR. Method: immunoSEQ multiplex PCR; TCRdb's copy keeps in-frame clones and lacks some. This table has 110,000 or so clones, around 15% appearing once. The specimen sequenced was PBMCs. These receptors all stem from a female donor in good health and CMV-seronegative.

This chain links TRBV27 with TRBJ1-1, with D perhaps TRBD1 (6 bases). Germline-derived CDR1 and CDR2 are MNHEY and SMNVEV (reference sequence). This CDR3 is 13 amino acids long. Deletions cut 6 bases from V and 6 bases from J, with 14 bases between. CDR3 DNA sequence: TGTGCCAGCAGATTGCAGGGGTGGGCTGAAGCTTTCTTT. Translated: CASRLQGWAEAFF.

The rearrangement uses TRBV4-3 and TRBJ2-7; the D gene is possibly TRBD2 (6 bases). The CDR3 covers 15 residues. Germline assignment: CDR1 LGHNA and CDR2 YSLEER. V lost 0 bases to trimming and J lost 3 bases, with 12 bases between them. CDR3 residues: CASSQEGLNGYEQYF. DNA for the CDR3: TGCGCCAGCAGCCAAGAGGGACTGAACGGCTACGAGCAGTACTTC.

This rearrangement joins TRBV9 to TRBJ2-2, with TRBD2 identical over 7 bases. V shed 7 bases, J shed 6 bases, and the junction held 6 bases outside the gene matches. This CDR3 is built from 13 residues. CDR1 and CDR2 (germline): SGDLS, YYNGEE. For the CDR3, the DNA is TGTGCCAGCGGGGGAGGGGCCCCCGGGGAGCTGTTTTTT. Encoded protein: CASGGGAPGELFF. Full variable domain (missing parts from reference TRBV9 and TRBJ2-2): DSGVTQTPKHLITATGQRVTLRCSPRSGDLSVYWYQQSLDQGLQFLIQYYNGEERAKGNILERFSAQQFPDLHSELNLSSLELGDSALYFCASGGGAPGELFFGEGSRLTVL.

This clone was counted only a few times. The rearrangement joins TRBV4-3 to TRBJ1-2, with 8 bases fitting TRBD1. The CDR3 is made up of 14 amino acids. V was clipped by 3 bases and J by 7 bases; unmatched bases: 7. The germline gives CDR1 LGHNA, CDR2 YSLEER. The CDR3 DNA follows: TGCGCCAGCAGCCACGGACAGGGCGCGGGTGGCTACACCTTC. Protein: CASSHGQGAGGYTF.

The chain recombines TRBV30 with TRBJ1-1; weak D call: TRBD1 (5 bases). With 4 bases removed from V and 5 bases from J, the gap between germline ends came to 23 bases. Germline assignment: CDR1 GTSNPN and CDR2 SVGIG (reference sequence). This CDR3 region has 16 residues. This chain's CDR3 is CAWNLGQGRMGTEAFF. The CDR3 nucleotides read TGTGCCTGGAACCTGGGGCAGGGCAGGATGGGGACTGAAGCTTTCTTT.

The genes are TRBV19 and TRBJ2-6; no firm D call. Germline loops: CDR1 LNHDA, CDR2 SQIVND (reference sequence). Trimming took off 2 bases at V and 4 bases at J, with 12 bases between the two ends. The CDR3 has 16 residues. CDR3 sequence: CASSITRRSGANVLTF. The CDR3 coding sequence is TGTGCCAGTAGTATAACGCGCAGGTCCGGGGCCAACGTCCTGACTTTC.

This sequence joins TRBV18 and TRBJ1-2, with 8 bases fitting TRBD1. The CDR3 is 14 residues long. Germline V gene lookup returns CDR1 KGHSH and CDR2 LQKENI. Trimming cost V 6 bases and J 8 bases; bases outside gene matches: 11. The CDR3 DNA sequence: TGTGCCAGCTCTCTTCAGGACAGGGTGGTAGGCTACACCTTC. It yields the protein CASSLQDRVVGYTF.

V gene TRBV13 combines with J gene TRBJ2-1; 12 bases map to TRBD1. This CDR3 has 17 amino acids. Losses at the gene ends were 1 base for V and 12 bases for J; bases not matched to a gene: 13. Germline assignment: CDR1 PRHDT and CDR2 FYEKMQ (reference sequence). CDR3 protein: CASSLASGTGGEILQFF. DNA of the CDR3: TGTGCCAGCAGCTTAGCCTCCGGGACAGGGGGCGAGATCCTGCAGTTCTTC.

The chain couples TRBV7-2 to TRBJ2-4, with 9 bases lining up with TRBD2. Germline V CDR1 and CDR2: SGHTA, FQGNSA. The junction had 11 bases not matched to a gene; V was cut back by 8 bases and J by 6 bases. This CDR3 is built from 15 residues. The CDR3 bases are TGTGCCAGCCGGACCCAAGGAGCGGGGGGAAACATTCAGTACTTC. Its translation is CASRTQGAGGNIQYF.

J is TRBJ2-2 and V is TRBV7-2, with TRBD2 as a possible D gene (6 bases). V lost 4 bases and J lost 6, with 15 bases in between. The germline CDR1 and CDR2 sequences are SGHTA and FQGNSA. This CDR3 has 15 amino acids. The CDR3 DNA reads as TGTGCCAGCAGCTCAGCTCTGCGGGGCTCCGGGGAGCTGTTTTTT. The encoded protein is CASSSALRGSGELFF.

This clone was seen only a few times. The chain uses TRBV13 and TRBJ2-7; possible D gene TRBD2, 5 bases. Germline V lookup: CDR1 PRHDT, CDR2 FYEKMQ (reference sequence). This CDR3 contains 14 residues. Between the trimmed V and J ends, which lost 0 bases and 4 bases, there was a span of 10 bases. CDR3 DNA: TGTGCCAGCAGCTTAGGGAGGGAGAAGTACGAGCAGTACTTC. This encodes CASSLGREKYEQYF.

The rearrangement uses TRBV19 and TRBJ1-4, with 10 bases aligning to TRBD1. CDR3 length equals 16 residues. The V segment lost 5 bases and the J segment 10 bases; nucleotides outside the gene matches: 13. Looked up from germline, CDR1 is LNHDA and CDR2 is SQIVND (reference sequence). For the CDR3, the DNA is TGTGCCAGTAGTCCGGGGACAGGGGTCAGGCATGGAAAACTGTTTTTT. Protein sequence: CASSPGTGVRHGKLFF.

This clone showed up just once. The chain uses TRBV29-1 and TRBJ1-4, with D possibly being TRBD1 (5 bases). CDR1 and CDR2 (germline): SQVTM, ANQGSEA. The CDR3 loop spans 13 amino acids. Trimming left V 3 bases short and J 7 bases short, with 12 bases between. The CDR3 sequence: CSVDGGVGEKLFF. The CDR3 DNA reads TGCAGCGTTGATGGGGGGGTAGGTGAAAAACTGTTTTTT.

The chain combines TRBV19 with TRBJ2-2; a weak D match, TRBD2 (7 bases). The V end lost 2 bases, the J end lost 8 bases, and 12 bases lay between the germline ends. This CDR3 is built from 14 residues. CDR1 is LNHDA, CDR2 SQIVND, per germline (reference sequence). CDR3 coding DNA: TGTGCCAGTAGTATATGGGGGGGGCCTGGGGAGCTGTTTTTT. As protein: CASSIWGGPGELFF.

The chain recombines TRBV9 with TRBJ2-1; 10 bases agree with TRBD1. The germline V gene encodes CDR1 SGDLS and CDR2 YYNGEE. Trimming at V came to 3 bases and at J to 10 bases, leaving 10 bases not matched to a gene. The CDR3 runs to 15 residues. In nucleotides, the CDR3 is TGTGCCAGCAGCGCGACCGGGACAGGGGAATCAGAGCAGTTCTTC. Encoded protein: CASSATGTGESEQFF.

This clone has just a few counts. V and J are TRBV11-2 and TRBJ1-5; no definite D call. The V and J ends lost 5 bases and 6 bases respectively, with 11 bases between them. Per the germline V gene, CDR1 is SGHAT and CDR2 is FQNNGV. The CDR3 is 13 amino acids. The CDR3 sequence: CASSKREGQPQHF. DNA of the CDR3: TGTGCCAGCAGCAAAAGGGAGGGTCAGCCCCAGCATTTT. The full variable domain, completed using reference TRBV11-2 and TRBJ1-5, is EAGVAQSPRYKIIEKRQSVAFWCNPISGHATLYWYQQILGQGPKLLIQFQNNGVVDDSQLPKDRFSAERLKGVDSTLKIQPAKLEDSAVYLCASSKREGQPQHFGDGTRLSIL.

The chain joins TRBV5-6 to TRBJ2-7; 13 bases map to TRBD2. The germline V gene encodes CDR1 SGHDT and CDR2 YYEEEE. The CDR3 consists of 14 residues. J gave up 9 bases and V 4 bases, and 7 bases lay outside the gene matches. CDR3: CASSLGTSGTGQYF. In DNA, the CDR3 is TGTGCCAGCAGCCTCGGGACTAGCGGGACCGGGCAGTACTTC. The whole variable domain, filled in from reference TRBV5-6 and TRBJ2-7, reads DAGVTQSPTHLIKTRGQQVTLRCSPKSGHDTVSWYQQALGQGPQFIFQYYEEEERQRGNFPDRFSGHQFPNYSSELNVNALLLGDSALYLCASSLGTSGTGQYFGPGTRLTVT.

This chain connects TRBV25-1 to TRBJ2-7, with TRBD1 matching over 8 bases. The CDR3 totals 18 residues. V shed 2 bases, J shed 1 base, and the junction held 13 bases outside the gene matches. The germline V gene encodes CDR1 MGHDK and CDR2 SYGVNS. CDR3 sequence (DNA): TGTGCCAGCAGTGAAATCGTTTTAGGACAGGGAGATTCCTACGAGCAGTACTTC. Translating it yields CASSEIVLGQGDSYEQYF.

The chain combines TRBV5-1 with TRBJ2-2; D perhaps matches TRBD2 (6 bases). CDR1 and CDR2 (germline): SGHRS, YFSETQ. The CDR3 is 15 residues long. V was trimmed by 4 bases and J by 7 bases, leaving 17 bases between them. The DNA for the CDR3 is TGCGCCAGCAGCCGGGAGTCCAGTCCGGTCGGGGAGCTGTTTTTT. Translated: CASSRESSPVGELFF.

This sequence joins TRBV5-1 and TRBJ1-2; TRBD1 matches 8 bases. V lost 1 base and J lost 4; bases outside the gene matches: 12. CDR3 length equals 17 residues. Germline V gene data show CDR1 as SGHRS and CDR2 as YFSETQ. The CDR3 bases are TGCGCCAGCAGCTTGTCCCCTGACAGGGGTGACGCCTATGGCTACACCTTC. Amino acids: CASSLSPDRGDAYGYTF.

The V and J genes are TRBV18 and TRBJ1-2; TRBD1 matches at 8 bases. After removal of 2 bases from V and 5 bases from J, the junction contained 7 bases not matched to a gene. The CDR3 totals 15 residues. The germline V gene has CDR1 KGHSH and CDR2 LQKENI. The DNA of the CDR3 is TGTGCCAGCTCACCAGGAGTAGGGACAGGATATGGCTACACCTTC. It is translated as CASSPGVGTGYGYTF. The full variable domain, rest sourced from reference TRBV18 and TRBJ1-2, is NAGVMQNPRHLVRRRGQEARLRCSPMKGHSHVYWYRQLPEEGLKFMVYLQKENIIDESGMPKERFSAEFPKEGPSILRIQQVVRGDSAAYFCASSPGVGTGYGYTFGSGTRLTVV.

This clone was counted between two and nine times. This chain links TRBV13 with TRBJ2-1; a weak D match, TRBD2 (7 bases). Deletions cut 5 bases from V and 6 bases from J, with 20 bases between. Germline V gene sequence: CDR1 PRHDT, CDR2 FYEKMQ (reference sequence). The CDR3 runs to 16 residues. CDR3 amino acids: CASSDSRGPRGNEQFF. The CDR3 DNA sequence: TGTGCCAGCAGCGACTCGCGGGGGCCTCGAGGCAATGAGCAGTTCTTC.

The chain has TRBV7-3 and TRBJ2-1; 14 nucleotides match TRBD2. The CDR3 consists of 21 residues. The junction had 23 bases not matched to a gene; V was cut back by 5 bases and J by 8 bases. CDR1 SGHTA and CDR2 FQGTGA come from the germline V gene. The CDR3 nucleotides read TGTGCCAGCAGCCCTAACCCGGAAAGACTAGCGGGAGGGGGCTTAGTGGATGAGCAGTTCTTC. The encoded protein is CASSPNPERLAGGGLVDEQFF.

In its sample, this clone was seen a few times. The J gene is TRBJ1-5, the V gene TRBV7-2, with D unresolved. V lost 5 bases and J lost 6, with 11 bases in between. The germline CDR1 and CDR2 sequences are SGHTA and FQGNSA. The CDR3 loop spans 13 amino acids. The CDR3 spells CASSPHPGQPQHF. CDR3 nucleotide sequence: TGTGCCAGCAGCCCCCACCCGGGTCAGCCCCAGCATTTT.

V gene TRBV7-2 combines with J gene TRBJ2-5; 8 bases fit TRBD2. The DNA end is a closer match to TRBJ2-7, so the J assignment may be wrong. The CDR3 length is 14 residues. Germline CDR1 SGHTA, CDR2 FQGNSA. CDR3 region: CASSPGLANYEQYF. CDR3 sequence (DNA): TGTGCCAGCAGCCCCGGACTAGCAAACTACGAGCAGTACTTC.

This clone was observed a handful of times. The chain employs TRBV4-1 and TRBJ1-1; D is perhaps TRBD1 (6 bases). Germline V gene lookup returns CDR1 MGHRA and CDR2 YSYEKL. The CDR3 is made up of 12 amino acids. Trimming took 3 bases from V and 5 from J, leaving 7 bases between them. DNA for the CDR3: TGCGCCAGCAGCCACCAGGGGACTGAAGCTTTCTTT. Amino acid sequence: CASSHQGTEAFF.

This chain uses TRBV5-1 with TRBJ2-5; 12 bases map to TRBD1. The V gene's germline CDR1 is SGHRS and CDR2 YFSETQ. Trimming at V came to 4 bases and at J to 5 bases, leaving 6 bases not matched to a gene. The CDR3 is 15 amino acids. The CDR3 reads CASSAGTGGAETQYF. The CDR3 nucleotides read TGCGCCAGCAGCGCCGGGACAGGGGGCGCGGAGACCCAGTACTTC.

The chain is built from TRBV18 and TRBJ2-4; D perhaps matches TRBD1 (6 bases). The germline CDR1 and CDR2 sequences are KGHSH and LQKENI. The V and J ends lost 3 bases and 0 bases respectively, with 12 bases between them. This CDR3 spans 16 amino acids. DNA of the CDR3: TGTGCCAGCTCACCGGACAGCAAACTAGCCAAAAACATTCAGTACTTC. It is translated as CASSPDSKLAKNIQYF. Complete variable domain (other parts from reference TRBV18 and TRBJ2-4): NAGVMQNPRHLVRRRGQEARLRCSPMKGHSHVYWYRQLPEEGLKFMVYLQKENIIDESGMPKERFSAEFPKEGPSILRIQQVVRGDSAAYFCASSPDSKLAKNIQYFGAGTRLSVL.

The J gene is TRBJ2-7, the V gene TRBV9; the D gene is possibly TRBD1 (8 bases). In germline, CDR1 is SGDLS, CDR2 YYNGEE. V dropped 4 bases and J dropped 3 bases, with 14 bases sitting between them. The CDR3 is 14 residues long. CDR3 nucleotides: TGTGCCAGCAGCACGACAGGGGAGGGCTACGAGCAGTACTTC. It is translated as CASSTTGEGYEQYF.

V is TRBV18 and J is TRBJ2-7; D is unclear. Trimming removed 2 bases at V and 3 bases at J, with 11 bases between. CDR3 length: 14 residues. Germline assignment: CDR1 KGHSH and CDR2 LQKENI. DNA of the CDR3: TGTGCCAGCTCACCAACGGCAGACAACTACGAGCAGTACTTC. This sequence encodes CASSPTADNYEQYF.

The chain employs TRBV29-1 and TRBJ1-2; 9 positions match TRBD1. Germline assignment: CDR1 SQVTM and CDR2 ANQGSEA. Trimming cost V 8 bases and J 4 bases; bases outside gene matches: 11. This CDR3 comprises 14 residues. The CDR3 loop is CSIKMGQGGYGYTF. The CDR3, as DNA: TGCAGCATCAAAATGGGACAGGGCGGCTATGGCTACACCTTC.